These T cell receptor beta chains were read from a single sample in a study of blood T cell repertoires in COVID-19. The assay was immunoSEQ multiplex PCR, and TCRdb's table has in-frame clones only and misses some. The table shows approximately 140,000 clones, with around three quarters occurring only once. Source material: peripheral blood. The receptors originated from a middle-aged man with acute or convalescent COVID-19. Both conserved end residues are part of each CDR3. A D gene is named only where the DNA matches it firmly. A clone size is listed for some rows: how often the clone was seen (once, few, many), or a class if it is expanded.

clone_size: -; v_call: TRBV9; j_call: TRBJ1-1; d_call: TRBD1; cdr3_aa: CASSVSTGGIGEAFF; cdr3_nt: TGTGCCAGCAGCGTATCGACAGGGGGGATAGGTGAAGCTTTCTTT
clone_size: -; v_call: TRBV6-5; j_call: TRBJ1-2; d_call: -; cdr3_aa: CASSYRGASYGYTF; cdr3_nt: TGTGCCAGCAGTTATCGGGGGGCGAGTTATGGCTACACCTTC
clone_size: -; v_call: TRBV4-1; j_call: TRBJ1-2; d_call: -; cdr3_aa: CASSAYRDSNYGYTF; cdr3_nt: TGCGCCAGCAGCGCATACCGGGACTCTAACTATGGCTACACCTTC
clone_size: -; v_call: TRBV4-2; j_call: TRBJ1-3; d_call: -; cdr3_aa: CASSQGRGIENTIYF; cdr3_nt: TGTGCCAGCAGCCAGGGAAGGGGGATAGAAAACACCATATATTTT
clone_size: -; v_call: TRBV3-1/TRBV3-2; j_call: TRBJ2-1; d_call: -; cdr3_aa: CASSQHTGNEQFF; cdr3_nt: TGTGCCAGCAGCCAACATACCGGCAATGAGCAGTTCTTC
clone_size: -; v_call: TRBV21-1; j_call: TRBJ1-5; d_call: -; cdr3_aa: CATTIGGVGQPQHF; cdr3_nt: TGTGCCACTACTATAGGGGGGGTGGGTCAGCCCCAGCATTTT
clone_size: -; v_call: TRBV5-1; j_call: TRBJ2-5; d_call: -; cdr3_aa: CASSPLGPGKETQYF; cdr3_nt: TGCGCCAGCAGCCCTTTGGGCCCGGGGAAGGAGACCCAGTACTTC
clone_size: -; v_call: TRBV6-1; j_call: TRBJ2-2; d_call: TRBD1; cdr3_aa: CASSGTGRSNTGELFF; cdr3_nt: TGTGCCAGCAGTGGGACAGGAAGGTCGAACACCGGGGAGCTGTTTTTT
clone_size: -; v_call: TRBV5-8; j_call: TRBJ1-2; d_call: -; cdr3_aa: CASSWGPGANYGYTF; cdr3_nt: TGTGCCAGCAGCTGGGGCCCGGGAGCGAACTATGGCTACACCTTC
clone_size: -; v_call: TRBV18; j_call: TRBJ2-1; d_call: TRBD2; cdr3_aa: CASSPPSSGGFYNEQFF; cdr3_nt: TGTGCCAGCTCACCACCGAGTAGCGGGGGTTTCTACAATGAGCAGTTCTTC
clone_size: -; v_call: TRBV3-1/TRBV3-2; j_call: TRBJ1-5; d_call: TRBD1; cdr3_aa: CASSDSDRDQPQHF; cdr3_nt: TGTGCCAGCAGCGACTCCGACAGGGATCAGCCCCAGCATTTT
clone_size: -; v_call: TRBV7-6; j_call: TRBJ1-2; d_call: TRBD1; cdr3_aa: CASSPGTGYGYTF; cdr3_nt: TGTGCCAGCAGCCCCGGGACAGGCTATGGCTACACCTTC
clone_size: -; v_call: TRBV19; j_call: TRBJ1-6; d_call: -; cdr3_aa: CASSPPDGAGNSPLHF; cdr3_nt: TGTGCCAGTAGTCCGCCGGACGGCGCAGGGAATTCACCCCTCCACTTT
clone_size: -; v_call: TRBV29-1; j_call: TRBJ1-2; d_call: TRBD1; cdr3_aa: CSVSGGLYGYTF; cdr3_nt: TGCAGCGTTTCAGGGGGCCTGTATGGCTACACCTTC
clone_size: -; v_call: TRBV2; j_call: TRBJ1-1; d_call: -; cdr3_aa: CASTRLMNTEAFF; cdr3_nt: TGTGCCAGCACCAGATTGATGAACACTGAAGCTTTCTTT
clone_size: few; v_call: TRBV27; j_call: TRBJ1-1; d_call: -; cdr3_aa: CASSFGTGSTEAFF; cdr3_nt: TGTGCCAGCAGTTTTGGTACGGGGAGCACTGAAGCTTTCTTT